The clone carrying this T cell receptor (beta chain) has only a few counts. This entry comes from a study of blood T cell repertoires in COVID-19. The CDR3 loop spans 15 amino acids. V dropped 0 bases and J dropped 5; count of bases not matched to a gene: 5. Looked up from germline, CDR1 is SGHTA and CDR2 is FQGNSA. Produced via immunoSEQ multiplex PCR; TCRdb's table is partial and in-frame only. The profile covers a few hundred thousand clones, with approximately 90% appearing a single time and approximately 2% taken by the ten largest. The receptor's source is a woman between 55 and 75 years old in a cohort exposed to, infected with or recovered from COVID-19 (not recorded which). This chain connects TRBV7-2 to TRBJ2-7; 9 bases align to TRBD2. The sequenced material came from PBMCs or T cells enriched from blood (not recorded which). The DNA of the CDR3 is TGTGCCAGCAGCTTAGCGAGCGGGAGGCGGAACGAGCAGTACTTC. This encodes CASSLASGRRNEQYF.